This TCR beta chain was captured in a study of blood T cell repertoires in COVID-19. Looked up from germline, CDR1 is LGHDT and CDR2 is YNNKEL (reference sequence). V gave up 8 bases and J gave up 7 bases, with 14 bases separating them. The CDR3 runs to 12 residues. Only in-frame clones appear in the TCRdb table, and some are missing; sequencing was by immunoSEQ multiplex PCR. The table includes about 150,000 clones, 80% to 90% detected once. The clonotype comes from a woman between 45 and 65 years old in a cohort sampled during active or convalescent COVID-19. Material for sequencing was peripheral blood. V usage is TRBV3-1 (or the pseudogene TRBV3-2) and J usage is TRBJ1-2; tentative D call: TRBD1 (5 bases). In DNA form, the CDR3 reads TGTGCCAGCTTTCAGGGCGTAGGTGGCTACACCTTC. This gives the protein CASFQGVGGYTF.